The 13 T cell receptor beta chains reported below all come from one sample, sequenced in a study of CD8 T cells in Susac syndrome. Reverse transcription of roughly 0.5 to 1 ug RNA was carried out with random hexamers. MiXCR, run by TCRdb on the immunoSEQ multiplex PCR reads, gives a single entry per CDR3 protein. The data hold about 240,000 distinct CDR3 sequences, with 90% to 97% observed a single time. The sample comprised CD4+ T cells from PBMCs. The source of these receptors is a human donor with Susac syndrome.

The J gene is TRBJ2-1, the V gene TRBV9; D call uncertain. The ends were cut back, 0 bases at V and 4 bases at J, with 11 bases in the middle. The V gene's germline CDR1 is SGDLS and CDR2 YYNGEE. This CDR3 has 15 amino acids. CDR3 sequence: CASSVGTNEYNEQFF. Here the CDR3 DNA reads TGTGCCAGCAGCGTAGGTACCAATGAGTACAATGAGCAGTTCTTC.

The chain joins TRBV4-1 to TRBJ1-2; tentative D call: TRBD1 (6 bases). Trimming shortened V by 1 base and J by 3 bases, and 9 bases separated the two germline ends. The CDR3 loop spans 14 amino acids. From germline, CDR1 is MGHRA and CDR2 YSYEKL. CDR3 DNA sequence: TGCGCCAGCAGCCAAGTACCAGGGGACTATGGCTACACCTTC. Translating it yields CASSQVPGDYGYTF.

The CDR3 loop is CASSLWGGETQYF. CDR3 DNA sequence: TGCGCCAGCAGCTTGTGGGGTGGAGAGACCCAGTACTTC. V usage is TRBV5-1 and J usage is TRBJ2-5; D unclear. CDR3 length: 13 residues. Trimming removed 1 base from V and 4 bases from J, with 8 bases in between. Germline V gene lookup returns CDR1 SGHRS and CDR2 YFSETQ.

The chain employs TRBV5-1 and TRBJ2-5; 7 nucleotides match TRBD2. V lost 4 bases, J lost 1 base, and 4 bases stayed unmatched. CDR3 size: 14 residues. Germline loops: CDR1 SGHRS, CDR2 YFSETQ. For the CDR3, the DNA is TGCGCCAGCAGCACTGGGGGGGGCCAAGAGACCCAGTACTTC. Encoded protein: CASSTGGGQETQYF. The full variable domain, with the rest looked up from reference TRBV5-1 and TRBJ2-5, is KAGVTQTPRYLIKTRGQQVTLSCSPISGHRSVSWYQQTPGQGLQFLFEYFSETQRNKGNFPGRFSGRQFSNSRSEMNVSTLELGDSALYLCASSTGGGQETQYFGPGTRLLVL.

V and J are TRBV24-1 and TRBJ2-5, with D possibly TRBD2 on 5 matching bases. Germline V gives CDR1 KGHDR, CDR2 SFDVKD. The CDR3 has 13 amino acids. The ends were cut back, 4 bases at V and 1 base at J, with 6 bases in the middle. The CDR3 reads CATSDGIQETQYF. The CDR3 DNA reads as TGTGCCACCAGTGACGGGATCCAAGAGACCCAGTACTTC.

J is TRBJ2-5 and V is TRBV20-1; a possible D gene is TRBD1 (5 bases). The CDR3 runs to 13 residues. Germline CDR1 reads DFQATT; CDR2 reads SNEGSKA (reference sequence). Deletions cut 6 bases from V and 1 base from J, with 12 bases between. The chain's CDR3 is CSAGADLQETQYF. The DNA of the CDR3 is TGCAGTGCAGGGGCGGATCTCCAAGAGACCCAGTACTTC.

The CDR3 nucleotides are TGTGCCAGCAGTTTAATTGGGGCCTCCTATGGCTACACCTTC. The encoded protein is CASSLIGASYGYTF. The V gene is TRBV28, the J gene TRBJ1-2, with D tentatively TRBD1 (5 bases). Trimming removed 2 bases from V and 4 bases from J, with 11 bases in between. This CDR3 spans 14 amino acids. The germline V gene encodes CDR1 MDHEN and CDR2 SYDVKM.

The rearrangement links TRBV6-5 to TRBJ2-1; D gene unclear. Trimming shortened V by 7 bases and J by 5 bases, and 15 bases separated the two germline ends. Looked up from germline, CDR1 is MNHEY and CDR2 is SVGAGI. The CDR3 spans 14 residues. The CDR3 loop is CASIRSRVNNEQFF. The CDR3 DNA reads as TGTGCCAGCATTCGGTCCCGAGTCAACAATGAGCAGTTCTTC.

The rearrangement uses TRBV12-3 or TRBV12-4 and TRBJ2-3; D unclear. V dropped 6 bases and J dropped 0 bases, with 13 bases sitting between them. The CDR3 sequence is 15 residues long. CDR3 amino acids: CASRFMAASTDTQYF. CDR3 in DNA: TGTGCCAGCAGGTTTATGGCCGCTAGCACAGATACGCAGTATTTT.

J is TRBJ2-3 and V is TRBV11-2, with 8 nucleotides matching TRBD1. Trimming at V came to 9 bases and at J to 4 bases, leaving 3 bases not matched to a gene. The germline V gene encodes CDR1 SGHAT and CDR2 FQNNGV. The length of the CDR3 is 12 residues. The CDR3 reads CASPRGPDTQYF. CDR3 bases: TGTGCCAGTCCCAGGGGGCCAGATACGCAGTATTTT.

The gene calls are TRBV20-1 and TRBJ2-5; D may be TRBD2 (5 bases). Germline loops: CDR1 DFQATT, CDR2 SNEGSKA (reference sequence). V was cut by 8 bases and J by 5 bases, with 12 bases left in between. The CDR3 has 11 amino acids. CDR3 in amino acids: CSCRGWETQYF. The CDR3 DNA reads as TGCAGTTGTCGAGGGTGGGAGACCCAGTACTTC.

The gene calls are TRBV18 and TRBJ2-7; the D gene is possibly TRBD1 (6 bases). Germline V gene data show CDR1 as KGHSH and CDR2 as LQKENI. The CDR3 spans 15 residues. The ends were cut back, 0 bases at V and 1 base at J, with 10 bases in the middle. CDR3 bases: TGTGCCAGCTCACCACCCACAGGGCGATCCTACGAGCAGTACTTC. Its protein is CASSPPTGRSYEQYF.

The rearrangement links TRBV29-1 to TRBJ1-1, with D unresolved. Germline CDR1 and CDR2: SQVTM and ANQGSEA. The V end was cut by 3 bases, the J end by 3 bases, with 14 bases between. This CDR3 is 14 amino acids long. CDR3 sequence (DNA): TGCAGCGTTGATCCCGGCGAAGCGGACACTGAAGCTTTCTTT. Encoded protein: CSVDPGEADTEAFF.